This T cell receptor (beta chain) was identified during a study of T cells in Graves' hyperthyroidism and ophthalmopathy. RNA transcripts yielded amplified TCR beta CDR3 regions. With the HTBI primer set, the TCR CDR3 went through a first round of RT-PCR. Via MiXCR, TCRdb re-called the multiplex PCR reads, giving one row per CDR3 protein. The data show about 350,000 distinct CDR3 sequences, about 18% seen once. In its sample, this clonotype was seen many times. Germline V gene data show CDR1 as DFQATT and CDR2 as SNEGSKA (reference sequence). With V trimmed by 5 bases and J by 6 bases, 6 bases remained unmatched. The CDR3 loop spans 13 amino acids.

The chain links TRBV20-1 to TRBJ2-1; the match to TRBD2 covers 8 bases. The receptor comes from a woman in her 30s with Graves' hyperthyroidism that later progressed to Graves' ophthalmopathy. Sequencing was done on a sample of blood. CDR3 DNA sequence: TGCAGTGCTTGGACTAGCTCGGTCAATGAGCAGTTCTTC. It specifies CSAWTSSVNEQFF.